This T cell receptor (beta chain) was sequenced during a study of beta chain features in type 1 diabetes. This CDR3 contains 17 residues. Per germline, CDR1 MGHRA and CDR2 YSYEKL. The V end was cut by 1 base, the J end by 1 base, with 16 bases between. In all sorted populations, purity surpassed 95%. Study-wide points: Moderate yet significant TCRB CDR3 shortening was seen in Type 1 diabetes patients in all four CD4+ subsets.

What was sequenced were expressed TCRB transcripts, since all of the isolated RNA had been reverse transcribed. Each sample of naive, central memory or regulatory T cells had, on average, approximately 4 million reads. Data came from immunoSEQ multiplex PCR; TCRdb stores just in-frame clones and leaves some out. In the table there are around 140,000 clones, approximately 10% of which are singletons. This clone was detected only a few times. Its antigen remains unknown. The sample comprised central memory CD4+ T cells from blood. The V call is TRBV4-1, the J call TRBJ1-1; D remains ambiguous. The sequence was obtained from a man younger than 40 with type 1 diabetes. CDR3: CASSQGITFGQNTEAFF. CDR3 in DNA: TGCGCCAGCAGCCAAGGCATCACTTTCGGTCAGAACACTGAAGCTTTCTTT.